These 18 T cell receptor beta chains originate from one sample sequenced in a study of cytomegalovirus exposure and HLA in healthy donors. Researchers ran the PCR with 60 Vbeta and 13 Jbeta primers. Clones were read by immunoSEQ multiplex PCR, and TCRdb kept only the in-frame ones, dropping some. Of roughly 250,000 clones listed, just under 85% are singletons. The sequencing sample was made of PBMCs. The receptors originated from a middle-aged woman in good health and CMV-seropositive.

Comment on this clone: The junction departs from germline at one end; a sequencing error may be responsible. The genes are TRBV7-9 and TRBJ2-7, with 7 bases matching TRBD1. Looked up from germline, CDR1 is SEHNR and CDR2 is FQNEAQ (reference sequence). There are 15 residues in the CDR3. The CDR3 here is CSSSAAIQGFHEQYF. Here the CDR3 DNA reads TGTTCCAGCAGCGCCGCCATACAGGGGTTCCACGAGCAGTACTTC.

The chain employs TRBV9 and TRBJ2-5; 8 bases are shared with TRBD1. CDR1 SGDLS and CDR2 YYNGEE come from the germline V gene. CDR3 length: 14 amino acids. The V segment lost 6 bases and the J segment 5 bases; nucleotides outside the gene matches: 9. The CDR3 nucleotides are TGTGCCAGCACATTGACAGGGGAGTTGGAGACCCAGTACTTC. Protein sequence: CASTLTGELETQYF.

This clone was seen only once. The V and J genes are TRBV6-6 and TRBJ2-7; 12 nucleotides agree with TRBD2. Germline lookup yields CDR1 MNHNY and CDR2 SVGAGI (reference sequence). This CDR3 has 15 residues. Trimming at V came to 5 bases and at J to 5 bases, leaving 7 bases not matched to a gene. CDR3 DNA: TGTGCCAGCAGTCGGACTAGCGGGATAGTCGACGAGCAGTACTTC. Residues: CASSRTSGIVDEQYF.

This clone was seen once. The rearrangement uses TRBV7-3 and TRBJ2-3; D is uncertain. Deletions cut 11 bases from V and 4 bases from J, with 25 bases between. Germline V gives CDR1 SGHTA, CDR2 FQGTGA. There are 16 residues in the CDR3. The CDR3 protein is CAPAPRPGSHPDTQYF. DNA for the CDR3: TGTGCCCCCGCCCCCCGCCCGGGTTCCCACCCAGATACGCAGTATTTT.

This clone is a singleton in its sample. As DNA, the CDR3 is TGTGCCAGCAGCGGTCGGGAGGGGCTGAGCTCTGGGGCCAACGTCCTGACTTTC. It encodes CASSGREGLSSGANVLTF. The gene calls are TRBV21-1 and TRBJ2-6; TRBD2 is taken as the D call from the table, unchecked against the DNA. TRBV21-1 is listed as a pseudogene. This CDR3 region has 18 residues.

The V call is TRBV29-1, the J call TRBJ2-6, with a weak D call TRBD1 (6 bases). The V end was cut by 7 bases, the J end by 4 bases, with 11 bases between. The CDR3 is 13 amino acids. Germline V gene sequence: CDR1 SQVTM, CDR2 ANQGSEA. The CDR3 is CSGQVSGANVLTF. CDR3 sequence (DNA): TGCAGCGGACAGGTCTCCGGGGCCAACGTCCTGACTTTC.

On this clone: One end of the junction is discordant with germline, which a read error may explain. The gene calls are TRBV18 and TRBJ2-6, with 12 bases lining up with TRBD2. From germline, CDR1 is KGHSH and CDR2 LQKENI. This CDR3 comprises 20 residues. The CDR3 here is CASLPIPASGRATGANVLTF. Here the CDR3 DNA reads TGTGCCAGCTTACCAATTCCCGCTAGCGGGAGGGCCACTGGGGCCAACGTCCTGACTTTC.

The rearrangement uses TRBV10-3 and TRBJ2-3; 8 bases agree with TRBD2. Germline lookup yields CDR1 ENHRY and CDR2 SYGVKD. This CDR3 is 15 amino acids long. With V trimmed by 0 bases and J by 4 bases, 3 bases remained unmatched. The CDR3 bases are TGTGCCATCAGTGAGTCGAGCGGGAGATCAGATACGCAGTATTTT. Its translation is CAISESSGRSDTQYF.

This clone occurred once. The CDR3 DNA sequence: TGTGCCAGCAGCCTCAGGGGAAAGGGGAATCAGCCCCAGCATTTT. It specifies CASSLRGKGNQPQHF. The chain links TRBV28 to TRBJ1-5, with a weak D call TRBD1 (6 bases). The CDR3 loop spans 15 amino acids. V lost 6 bases and J 4 bases, leaving 16 bases between the germline ends. Germline V gene lookup returns CDR1 MDHEN and CDR2 SYDVKM. Full variable domain (outside the CDR3, taken from reference TRBV28 and TRBJ1-5): DVKVTQSSRYLVKRTGEKVFLECVQDMDHENMFWYRQDPGLGLRLIYFSYDVKMKEKGDIPEGYSVSREKKERFSLILESASTNQTSMYLCASSLRGKGNQPQHFGDGTRLSIL.

This clone was counted between two and nine times. This rearrangement joins TRBV5-4 to TRBJ2-2; no definite D call. In germline, CDR1 is SGHNT, CDR2 YYREEE (reference sequence). Deletions cut 0 bases from V and 4 bases from J, with 7 bases between. The CDR3 is 14 residues long. The chain's CDR3 is CASSLGLSTGELFF. CDR3 DNA: TGTGCCAGCAGCTTGGGACTCTCCACCGGGGAGCTGTTTTTT.

This chain uses TRBV28 with TRBJ1-2; TRBD1 is a possible D gene (5 bases). The CDR3 extends over 15 amino acids. Germline V gives CDR1 MDHEN, CDR2 SYDVKM. V was clipped by 2 bases and J by 6 bases, with 16 bases between them. CDR3 sequence reads: CASSLLGGTENGYTF. The CDR3 DNA sequence: TGTGCCAGCAGTTTACTGGGGGGGACCGAGAATGGCTACACCTTC.

The CDR3 sequence is CASSIQGSFYEQYF. CDR3 in DNA: TGTGCCAGTAGTATTCAGGGGAGTTTCTACGAGCAGTACTTC. This chain links TRBV19 with TRBJ2-7; perhaps TRBD1 as D (6 bases). V was cut by 3 bases and J by 3 bases, with 12 bases left in between. Germline V lookup: CDR1 LNHDA, CDR2 SQIVND (reference sequence). The CDR3 loop spans 14 amino acids.

The V gene is TRBV1, the J gene TRBJ2-7; TRBD1, as called in the table, went unchecked against the DNA. TRBV1 is a pseudogene. The CDR3 is 13 amino acids. This CDR3 reads CTSSQPGTQEQYF. DNA of the CDR3: TGCACCAGCAGCCAACCCGGGACACAGGAGCAGTACTTC.

In the case of this clone: One end of the junction varies from germline; a read error may be responsible. The rearrangement links TRBV5-1 to TRBJ2-6; 7 bases line up with TRBD2. Germline CDR1 and CDR2: SGHRS and YFSETQ. CDR3 length: 18 amino acids. CDR3 loop: CASSRSGTASSGANGLTF. CDR3 in DNA: TGCGCCAGCAGCCGAAGCGGGACGGCGTCGTCTGGGGCCAACGGCCTGACTTTC.

The V and J genes are TRBV6-4 and TRBJ1-5; 8 nucleotides line up with TRBD1. V shed 2 bases and J 0 bases; nucleotides not matched to a gene: 15. CDR3 length: 20 amino acids. Germline CDR1 MRHNA, CDR2 SNTAGT. CDR3 residues: CASSDSKETGEKNSNQPQHF. Written as DNA, the CDR3 is TGTGCCAGCAGTGACAGTAAGGAGACAGGGGAGAAGAATAGCAATCAGCCCCAGCATTTT.

The rearrangement uses TRBV14 and TRBJ1-1; a weak D match, TRBD1 (5 bases). This CDR3 is built from 13 residues. Germline CDR1 SGHDN, CDR2 FVKESK. Trimming took 2 bases from V and 9 from J, leaving 13 bases between them. The CDR3 loop reads CASSQPRGGKAFF. The CDR3 DNA reads TGTGCCAGCAGCCAACCCCGCGGGGGGAAAGCTTTCTTT.

The rearrangement links TRBV13 to TRBJ2-7; weak D call: TRBD2 (5 bases). Germline assignment: CDR1 PRHDT and CDR2 FYEKMQ (reference sequence). The germline V and J ends were trimmed by 4 bases and 2 bases, with 18 bases remaining between them. CDR3 size: 16 residues. CDR3 coding DNA: TGTGCCAGCAGCTCGGGCGGGCAGGCGTTACCCTACGAGCAGTACTTC. It encodes CASSSGGQALPYEQYF.

The chain combines TRBV5-5 with TRBJ1-4, with 7 nucleotides matching TRBD1. V lost 4 bases to trimming and J lost 1 base; unmatched junction nucleotides: 1. The germline gives CDR1 SGHKS, CDR2 YYEKEE (reference sequence). This CDR3 comprises 14 residues. The CDR3 is CASSRTGTNEKLFF. The CDR3 nucleotides read TGTGCCAGCAGCCGGACAGGAACTAATGAAAAACTGTTTTTT.